This is a list of T cell receptor beta chains from one sample in a study of blood T cell repertoires in COVID-19. Clones were read by immunoSEQ multiplex PCR, and TCRdb kept only the in-frame ones, dropping some. The data hold more than 200,000 clones, with roughly 80% observed a single time. Source material: peripheral blood. These receptors were taken from a man aged 55 to 70 with acute or convalescent COVID-19. Each CDR3 is given with its conserved first and last residue. Each record gives: clone size, V gene, CDR3 length, J gene, D gene, CDR3 protein, CDR3 DNA. A D gene is named only where the DNA matches it firmly. Clone size is given for some rows only: seen once, a few or many times, or a class if the clone is expanded.

.	TRBV11-3	15	TRBJ2-5	.	CASSPGVGPQETQYF	TGTGCCAGCAGCCCGGGGGTCGGGCCCCAAGAGACCCAGTACTTC
.	TRBV2	13	TRBJ2-3	.	CASNGGLPGTQYF	TGTGCCAGCAATGGAGGCTTGCCGGGTACGCAGTATTTT
.	TRBV7-9	17	TRBJ1-3	.	CASSHSGQGQKKNTIYF	TGTGCCAGCAGCCACTCCGGGCAGGGGCAGAAGAAAAACACCATATATTTT
once	TRBV6-6	15	TRBJ2-7	TRBD2	CASSLSGGPSYEQYF	TGTGCCAGCAGCTTGAGCGGGGGCCCTTCCTACGAGCAGTACTTC
once	TRBV18	13	TRBJ2-5	.	CASSPGTQETQYF	TGTGCCAGCTCACCTGGGACTCAAGAGACCCAGTACTTC
once	TRBV2	14	TRBJ1-1	.	CASSERRGGTEAFF	TGTGCCAGCAGTGAAAGGCGGGGGGGAACTGAAGCTTTCTTT
once	TRBV18	14	TRBJ2-7	.	CASSPLKGQLEQYF	TGTGCCAGCTCACCACTTAAGGGGCAGCTGGAGCAGTACTTC
.	TRBV29-1	13	TRBJ2-7	TRBD1	CSVKGQNSYEQYF	TGCAGCGTGAAGGGACAGAACTCCTACGAGCAGTACTTC
.	TRBV3-1/TRBV3-2	15	TRBJ1-2	.	CASSQGEARESGYTF	TGTGCCAGCAGCCAAGGGGAGGCCAGGGAGAGTGGCTACACCTTC
.	TRBV7-9	17	TRBJ2-3	TRBD1	CASSHNRGLPTQDTQYF	TGTGCCAGCAGCCATAACAGGGGGCTACCGACGCAGGATACGCAGTATTTT
.	TRBV6-5	16	TRBJ2-3	TRBD2	CASSYSGLAATDTQYF	TGTGCCAGCAGTTACTCCGGACTAGCGGCCACAGATACGCAGTATTTT
.	TRBV19	15	TRBJ1-4	TRBD1	CASKQDRGPIGKLFF	TGTGCCAGTAAGCAGGACAGGGGGCCTATTGGAAAACTGTTTTTT
.	TRBV29-1	20	TRBJ2-3	TRBD2	CLRGNVPGLAGEGHTDTQYF	TGCTTGCGTGGCAACGTCCCGGGACTAGCGGGGGAGGGACACACAGATACGCAGTATTTT
.	TRBV5-4	16	TRBJ1-1	.	CASSFKPGGAEDEAFF	TGTGCCAGCAGCTTTAAGCCCGGGGGGGCAGAGGATGAAGCTTTCTTT
.	TRBV18	15	TRBJ2-7	TRBD1	CASSQTGTGAYEQYF	TGTGCCAGCTCACAGACCGGGACAGGGGCCTACGAGCAGTACTTC
once	TRBV19	15	TRBJ2-2	TRBD1	CASTGTGSNTGELFF	TGTGCCAGTACCGGGACAGGAAGCAATACCGGGGAGCTGTTTTTT
.	TRBV5-1	14	TRBJ2-7	TRBD2	CASGPSGGTYEQYF	TGCGCCAGCGGTCCTAGCGGGGGTACCTACGAGCAGTACTTC
.	TRBV7-2	14	TRBJ2-3	.	CASSLGALRDTQYF	TGTGCCAGCAGCTTAGGGGCCCTCAGGGATACGCAGTATTTT
.	TRBV19	13	TRBJ1-1	.	CASLYQDRTEAFF	TGTGCCAGCCTATATCAGGATAGAACTGAAGCTTTCTTT
.	TRBV6-5	15	TRBJ2-1	TRBD2	CASSVLAGVFNEQFF	TGTGCCAGCAGCGTACTAGCGGGAGTCTTCAATGAGCAGTTCTTC
.	TRBV5-6	14	TRBJ2-4	.	CASSYREVKNIQYF	TGTGCCAGCAGCTACAGGGAAGTCAAAAACATTCAGTACTTC
.	TRBV11-2	15	TRBJ2-5	.	CASSLVAGYQETQYF	TGTGCCAGCAGCTTAGTCGCAGGGTACCAAGAGACCCAGTACTTC
.	TRBV7-8	17	TRBJ1-2	.	CASSLAVTGGANYGYTF	TGTGCCAGCAGCTTAGCAGTCACGGGGGGAGCTAACTATGGCTACACCTTC
.	TRBV20-1	11	TRBJ1-4	.	CSARQGEKLFF	TGCAGTGCTAGACAGGGGGAAAAACTGTTTTTT
.	TRBV30	12	TRBJ1-2	.	CARSVRGAGYTF	TGTGCCCGGAGTGTACGGGGGGCTGGCTACACCTTC
once	TRBV3-1/TRBV3-2	15	TRBJ2-3	TRBD2	CASRALAGGTDTQYF	TGTGCCAGCAGGGCACTAGCGGGGGGCACAGATACGCAGTATTTT
.	TRBV11-2	18	TRBJ2-6	TRBD2	CASRITSGGASGANVLTF	TGTGCCAGCAGGATTACTAGCGGGGGGGCCTCTGGGGCCAACGTCCTGACTTTC
.	TRBV29-1	12	TRBJ1-1	.	CSVSRGASKAFF	TGCAGCGTTTCTAGGGGCGCGAGTAAGGCTTTCTTT
.	TRBV6-1	16	TRBJ1-2	.	CASSEAPYVSGYGYTF	TGTGCCAGCAGTGAAGCCCCCTACGTGTCAGGTTATGGCTACACCTTC